This TCR beta chain was sequenced during a study of long-term antiretroviral therapy in people with HIV. The libraries were made with immunoSEQ v3.0 at survey level. In sequencing, roughly 40,000-50,000 T-cell genomes per sample were targeted. Some clones are missing from TCRdb's copy, which holds only in-frame ones; the method was immunoSEQ multiplex PCR. The sample lists roughly 14,000 clones, 76% occurring once. Notes on this clone: Its antigen is not identified.

General study points: Diversity measured after ART increased yet remained under transplant donor controls.

V lost 9 bases to trimming and J lost 2 bases, with 18 bases between them. The CDR3 has 15 residues. From germline, CDR1 is MNHEY and CDR2 SVGAGI. This clonotype was obtained from a man aged 35-49 years with HIV. This specimen was unsorted PBMCs, taken 3.1 years after starting antiretroviral therapy. The chain joins TRBV6-5 to TRBJ2-3, with D perhaps TRBD1 (6 bases). This CDR3 is CASRYPGDPTDTQYF. The CDR3 DNA is TGTGCCAGTCGTTATCCAGGGGATCCCACAGATACGCAGTATTTT.